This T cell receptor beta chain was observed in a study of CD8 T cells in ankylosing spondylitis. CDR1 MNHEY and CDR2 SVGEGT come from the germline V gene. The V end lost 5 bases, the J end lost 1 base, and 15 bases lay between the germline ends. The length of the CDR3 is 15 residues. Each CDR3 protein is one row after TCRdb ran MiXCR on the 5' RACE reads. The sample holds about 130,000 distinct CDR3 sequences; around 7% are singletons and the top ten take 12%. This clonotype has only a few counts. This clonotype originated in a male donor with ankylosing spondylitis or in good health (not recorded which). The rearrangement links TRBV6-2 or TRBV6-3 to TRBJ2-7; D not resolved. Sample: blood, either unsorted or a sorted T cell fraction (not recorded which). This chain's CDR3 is CASSTDTALSYEQYF. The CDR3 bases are TGTGCCAGCAGTACCGACACCGCATTATCCTACGAGCAGTACTTC.